The rows below give T cell receptor beta chains drawn from one sample of a study of graft-versus-host responses after intestinal transplantation. Antigens of these TCRs are unknown. The method was immunoSEQ multiplex PCR; TCRdb's version includes in-frame clones alone and lacks a portion of them. The sample yields tens of thousands of clones, 90% to 95% seen once. Sequencing used unstimulated CD8+ T cells sorted from spleen or lymph node cells, obtained before intestinal transplant. The receptors stem from a human donor who received an intestinal transplant. Both conserved end residues are part of each CDR3. Fields, in order: clone size, D gene, J gene, V gene, CDR3 DNA, CDR3 protein. A D gene is named only where the DNA matches it firmly. Only some rows state a clone size, as once, few, many or a class for expanded clones.

clone_size: NA
d_call: NA
j_call: TRBJ2-1
v_call: TRBV5-1
cdr3_nt: TGCGCCAGCAGCTTGGCCGGCGGGGCCTCCTACAATGAGCAGTTCTTC
cdr3_aa: CASSLAGGASYNEQFF

clone_size: NA
d_call: NA
j_call: TRBJ2-3
v_call: TRBV19
cdr3_nt: TGTGCCAGTAGTATAAAGGAGGACACAGATACGCAGTATTTT
cdr3_aa: CASSIKEDTDTQYF

clone_size: NA
d_call: TRBD2
j_call: TRBJ2-3
v_call: TRBV28
cdr3_nt: TGTGCCAGCAGTGTAGTGGGGGGGACAGATACGCAGTATTTT
cdr3_aa: CASSVVGGTDTQYF

clone_size: once
d_call: TRBD2
j_call: TRBJ2-1
v_call: TRBV6-1
cdr3_nt: TGTGCCAGCAGTGACGGACTAGCGGCTGACTTAAGCTCCTACAATGAGCAGTTCTTC
cdr3_aa: CASSDGLAADLSSYNEQFF

clone_size: NA
d_call: NA
j_call: TRBJ2-5
v_call: TRBV4-1
cdr3_nt: TGCGCCAGCAGCGGTACAGGGGGAGGGGAGACCCAGTACTTC
cdr3_aa: CASSGTGGGETQYF

clone_size: NA
d_call: TRBD1
j_call: TRBJ2-1
v_call: TRBV27
cdr3_nt: TGTGCCAGCAGTCTAACAGGGGGCCGGGAGCAGTTCTTC
cdr3_aa: CASSLTGGREQFF

clone_size: once
d_call: TRBD1
j_call: TRBJ2-7
v_call: TRBV6-5
cdr3_nt: TGTGCCAGCAGTCCATCAGGGGGCTCGGACGAGCAGTACTTC
cdr3_aa: CASSPSGGSDEQYF

clone_size: NA
d_call: NA
j_call: TRBJ2-5
v_call: TRBV27
cdr3_nt: TGTGCCAGCAGTGCCAGTAGAGGGCGGGTACAAGAGACCCAGTACTTC
cdr3_aa: CASSASRGRVQETQYF

clone_size: NA
d_call: TRBD1
j_call: TRBJ2-5
v_call: TRBV7-2
cdr3_nt: TGTGCCAGCAGCTTATCAACCGGGACAGGGGAGGCTGGAGAGACCCAGTACTTC
cdr3_aa: CASSLSTGTGEAGETQYF

clone_size: NA
d_call: TRBD1
j_call: TRBJ1-1
v_call: TRBV6-1
cdr3_nt: TGTGCCAGCAGCCTCAGACAGGGAGGCACTGAAGCTTTCTTT
cdr3_aa: CASSLRQGGTEAFF

clone_size: NA
d_call: NA
j_call: TRBJ1-1
v_call: TRBV27
cdr3_nt: TGTGCCAGCAGTTTGTCGGTGAACACTGAAGCTTTCTTT
cdr3_aa: CASSLSVNTEAFF

clone_size: NA
d_call: NA
j_call: TRBJ1-2
v_call: TRBV19
cdr3_nt: TGTGCCAGTAGGTTCCGGGACTCAAGCCTTTATGGCTACACCTTC
cdr3_aa: CASRFRDSSLYGYTF

clone_size: NA
d_call: NA
j_call: TRBJ2-2
v_call: TRBV5-4
cdr3_nt: TGTGCCAGCAGCTTTAACGACCTAGGACCGAGGAGGGCCGGGGAGCTGTTTTTT
cdr3_aa: CASSFNDLGPRRAGELFF

clone_size: NA
d_call: NA
j_call: TRBJ2-7
v_call: TRBV6-1
cdr3_nt: TGTGCCAGCAGTGGGCCGGGAAGCTACGAGCAGTACTTC
cdr3_aa: CASSGPGSYEQYF

clone_size: NA
d_call: TRBD2
j_call: TRBJ2-5
v_call: TRBV7-6
cdr3_nt: TGTGCCAGCAGCGTTAGCGGGGGGGCAGGGGAGACCCAGTACTTC
cdr3_aa: CASSVSGGAGETQYF

clone_size: NA
d_call: TRBD1
j_call: TRBJ2-5
v_call: TRBV29-1
cdr3_nt: TGCAGCGTTGAAGACCGGGACAGGGGGCGGGAGACCCAGTACTTC
cdr3_aa: CSVEDRDRGRETQYF

clone_size: NA
d_call: TRBD1
j_call: TRBJ2-2
v_call: TRBV4-1
cdr3_nt: TGCGCCAGCAGCCAAATGACAGGGGTGAACACCGGGGAGCTGTTTTTT
cdr3_aa: CASSQMTGVNTGELFF

clone_size: once
d_call: NA
j_call: TRBJ2-7
v_call: TRBV28
cdr3_nt: TGTGCCAGCGGGAACTCCGGGACAAGCACCTACGAGCAGTACTTC
cdr3_aa: CASGNSGTSTYEQYF

clone_size: NA
d_call: TRBD2
j_call: TRBJ2-3
v_call: TRBV30
cdr3_nt: TGTGCCTGGAGCGCACTGGGACTAGCGGGCACAGATACGCAGTATTTT
cdr3_aa: CAWSALGLAGTDTQYF

clone_size: NA
d_call: TRBD1
j_call: TRBJ1-2
v_call: TRBV28
cdr3_nt: TGTGCCAGCAGAGCTCATACAGGGGGCGCTGGGAATGGCTACACCTTC
cdr3_aa: CASRAHTGGAGNGYTF

clone_size: NA
d_call: NA
j_call: TRBJ2-1
v_call: TRBV7-3
cdr3_nt: TGTGCCAGCAGCACAGGGCCTCTGGATGAGCAGTTCTTC
cdr3_aa: CASSTGPLDEQFF

clone_size: NA
d_call: NA
j_call: TRBJ2-7
v_call: TRBV5-4
cdr3_nt: TGTGCCAGCAGCAAACCCAGGGACGAGCAGTACTTC
cdr3_aa: CASSKPRDEQYF

clone_size: NA
d_call: TRBD2
j_call: TRBJ2-3
v_call: TRBV4-3
cdr3_nt: TGCGCCAGCAGCCATGGGACTAATCAGGCAGCAGATACGCAGTATTTT
cdr3_aa: CASSHGTNQAADTQYF

clone_size: NA
d_call: NA
j_call: TRBJ1-5
v_call: TRBV28
cdr3_nt: TGTGCCAGCAGTCCTTTAAGGGGGGGGATTGAGCCCCAGCATTTT
cdr3_aa: CASSPLRGGIEPQHF

clone_size: NA
d_call: NA
j_call: TRBJ2-7
v_call: TRBV4-1
cdr3_nt: TGCGCCAGCAGCCACCGCGGGGCCCCGTTTTCCTACGAGCAGTACTTC
cdr3_aa: CASSHRGAPFSYEQYF

clone_size: NA
d_call: TRBD1
j_call: TRBJ2-7
v_call: TRBV19
cdr3_nt: TGTGCCAGTAGTGCCGGGACAGGGGCCTACGAGCAGTACTTC
cdr3_aa: CASSAGTGAYEQYF

clone_size: NA
d_call: TRBD1
j_call: TRBJ2-3
v_call: TRBV13
cdr3_nt: TGTGCCAGCAGCTCAGACAGGGTACGCCCCACAGATACGCAGTATTTT
cdr3_aa: CASSSDRVRPTDTQYF

clone_size: NA
d_call: NA
j_call: TRBJ2-2
v_call: TRBV14
cdr3_nt: TGTGCCAGCAGTCACGGGGGGCGGGGGCAGAACACCGGGGAGCTGTTTTTT
cdr3_aa: CASSHGGRGQNTGELFF

clone_size: NA
d_call: TRBD1
j_call: TRBJ2-1
v_call: TRBV7-9
cdr3_nt: TGTGCCAGCAGCTGGGCCGGCCAGGGGGCCTACAATGAGCAGTTCTTC
cdr3_aa: CASSWAGQGAYNEQFF

clone_size: NA
d_call: NA
j_call: TRBJ1-1
v_call: TRBV27
cdr3_nt: TGTGCCAGCATATTCGCGGGGTACACTGAAGCTTTCTTT
cdr3_aa: CASIFAGYTEAFF

clone_size: NA
d_call: TRBD2
j_call: TRBJ2-7
v_call: TRBV5-1
cdr3_nt: TGCGCCAGCAGCTCCCATTTTTCGGGGCGGGAGGCGATTCCCTACGAGCAGTACTTC
cdr3_aa: CASSSHFSGREAIPYEQYF

clone_size: NA
d_call: NA
j_call: TRBJ1-1
v_call: TRBV10-3
cdr3_nt: TGTGCCATCAGTGAGGGGGGAGGAGTGAACACTGAAGCTTTCTTT
cdr3_aa: CAISEGGGVNTEAFF

clone_size: NA
d_call: TRBD1
j_call: TRBJ2-7
v_call: TRBV5-1
cdr3_nt: TGCGCCAGCAGCCTATCGGCCGGGACAGGGGGACCCTACGAGCAGTACTTC
cdr3_aa: CASSLSAGTGGPYEQYF

clone_size: NA
d_call: NA
j_call: TRBJ2-7
v_call: TRBV4-1
cdr3_nt: TGCGCCAGCAGCCAAGGGCCGGGACAATCCTACGAGCAGTACTTC
cdr3_aa: CASSQGPGQSYEQYF

clone_size: NA
d_call: NA
j_call: TRBJ1-1
v_call: TRBV10-2
cdr3_nt: TGCGCCAGCAGTGTATCGTTCACTGAAGCTTTCTTT
cdr3_aa: CASSVSFTEAFF

clone_size: NA
d_call: TRBD1
j_call: TRBJ2-7
v_call: TRBV19
cdr3_nt: TGTGCCAGTAGTATTGCCGGGACAGGTTCCTACGAGCAGTACTTC
cdr3_aa: CASSIAGTGSYEQYF

clone_size: few
d_call: TRBD2
j_call: TRBJ2-7
v_call: TRBV4-1
cdr3_nt: TGCGCCAGCAGCCAAGAGTGGCGGGAGCAGGAGTACGAGCAGTACTTC
cdr3_aa: CASSQEWREQEYEQYF

clone_size: few
d_call: TRBD1
j_call: TRBJ1-1
v_call: TRBV5-1
cdr3_nt: TGCGCCAGCAGCTCTCCAGACAGGGCGAAAACTGAAGCTTTCTTT
cdr3_aa: CASSSPDRAKTEAFF

clone_size: NA
d_call: TRBD2
j_call: TRBJ2-1
v_call: TRBV5-5
cdr3_nt: TGTGCCAGCAGCCCAACCGGGACTAGCGGGCACAATGAGCAGTTCTTC
cdr3_aa: CASSPTGTSGHNEQFF

clone_size: NA
d_call: NA
j_call: TRBJ1-4
v_call: TRBV19
cdr3_nt: TGTGCCAGTAGTCGGGGGTCTGAAAAACTGTTTTTT
cdr3_aa: CASSRGSEKLFF

clone_size: NA
d_call: NA
j_call: TRBJ2-7
v_call: TRBV29-1
cdr3_nt: TGCAGCGTTCACACCGGGATCTCCTACGAGCAGTACTTC
cdr3_aa: CSVHTGISYEQYF

clone_size: NA
d_call: TRBD2
j_call: TRBJ2-3
v_call: TRBV5-4
cdr3_nt: TGTGCCAGCAGTTCGGGACTACCAAGCACAGATACGCAGTATTTT
cdr3_aa: CASSSGLPSTDTQYF

clone_size: NA
d_call: TRBD2
j_call: TRBJ2-3
v_call: TRBV9
cdr3_nt: TGTGCCAGCAGCCCCGGGACTAGCGGCAGCACAGATACGCAGTATTTT
cdr3_aa: CASSPGTSGSTDTQYF

clone_size: few
d_call: NA
j_call: TRBJ2-3
v_call: TRBV7-2
cdr3_nt: TGTGCCAGCAGCCGGACAGATGAAACAGATACGCAGTATTTT
cdr3_aa: CASSRTDETDTQYF

clone_size: NA
d_call: TRBD2
j_call: TRBJ2-5
v_call: TRBV4-1
cdr3_nt: TGCGCCAGCAGCCAAGATATAGCGGGGGTGGAGGAGACCCAGTACTTC
cdr3_aa: CASSQDIAGVEETQYF

clone_size: NA
d_call: NA
j_call: TRBJ2-3
v_call: TRBV4-1
cdr3_nt: TGCGCCAGCAGCCAACAGGGTCGTGGCACAGATACGCAGTATTTT
cdr3_aa: CASSQQGRGTDTQYF

clone_size: NA
d_call: TRBD2
j_call: TRBJ2-3
v_call: TRBV13
cdr3_nt: TGTGCCAGCAGCCTTGAGCGGGGTGGGGCTAGCACAGATACGCAGTATTTT
cdr3_aa: CASSLERGGASTDTQYF

clone_size: NA
d_call: TRBD1
j_call: TRBJ1-1
v_call: TRBV5-1
cdr3_nt: TGCGCCAGCAGCTCTACACGGGACAGGGGGGTCGGGAACACTGAAGCTTTCTTT
cdr3_aa: CASSSTRDRGVGNTEAFF

clone_size: NA
d_call: TRBD2
j_call: TRBJ2-7
v_call: TRBV28
cdr3_nt: TGTGCCATTCGCGGGGGGAGCTCCTACGAGCAGTACTTC
cdr3_aa: CAIRGGSSYEQYF

clone_size: NA
d_call: NA
j_call: TRBJ1-4
v_call: TRBV19
cdr3_nt: TGTGCCAGTAGTATAGGAGGCACCCCAACTAATGAAAAACTGTTTTTT
cdr3_aa: CASSIGGTPTNEKLFF

clone_size: NA
d_call: TRBD2
j_call: TRBJ2-7
v_call: TRBV7-9
cdr3_nt: TGTGCCAGCGGCGGGGGGGGCCCCGGGGACGAGCAGTACTTC
cdr3_aa: CASGGGGPGDEQYF